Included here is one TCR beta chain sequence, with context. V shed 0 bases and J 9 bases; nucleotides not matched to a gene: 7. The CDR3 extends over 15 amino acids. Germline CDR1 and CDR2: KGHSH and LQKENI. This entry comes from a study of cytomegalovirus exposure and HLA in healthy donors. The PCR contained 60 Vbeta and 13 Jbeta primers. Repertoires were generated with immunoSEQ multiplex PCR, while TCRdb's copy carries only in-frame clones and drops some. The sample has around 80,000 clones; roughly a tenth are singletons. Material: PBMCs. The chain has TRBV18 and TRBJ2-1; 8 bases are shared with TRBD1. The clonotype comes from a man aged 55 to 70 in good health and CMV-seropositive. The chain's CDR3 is CASSPPSLQGVEQFF. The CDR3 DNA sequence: TGTGCCAGCTCACCACCCTCATTACAGGGGGTTGAGCAGTTCTTC.